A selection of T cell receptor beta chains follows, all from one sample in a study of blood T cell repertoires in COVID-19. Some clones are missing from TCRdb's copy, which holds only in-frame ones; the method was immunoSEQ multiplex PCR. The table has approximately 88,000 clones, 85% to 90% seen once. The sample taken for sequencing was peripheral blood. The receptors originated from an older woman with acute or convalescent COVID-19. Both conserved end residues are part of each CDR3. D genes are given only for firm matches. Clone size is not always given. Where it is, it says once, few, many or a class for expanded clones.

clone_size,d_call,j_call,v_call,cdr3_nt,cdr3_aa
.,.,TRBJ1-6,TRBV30,TGTGCCTGGAGTGTACGTGGGGGGTTCCGGACTTCACCCCTCCACTTT,CAWSVRGGFRTSPLHF
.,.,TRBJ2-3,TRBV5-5,TGTGCCAGCAGCTTGGAGACAAAGACAGATACGCAGTATTTT,CASSLETKTDTQYF
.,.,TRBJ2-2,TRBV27,TGTGCCAGCAGTCCCCAGGCCGGGGAGCTGTTTTTT,CASSPQAGELFF
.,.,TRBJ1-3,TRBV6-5,TGTGCCAGCAGGAGAGGCCTATCCTCTGGAAACACCATATATTTT,CASRRGLSSGNTIYF
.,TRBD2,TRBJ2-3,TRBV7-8,TGTGCCAGCAGCTTCGCCGCAGCGGGAGTTGATACGCAGTATTTT,CASSFAAAGVDTQYF
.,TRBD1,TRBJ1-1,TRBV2,TGTGCCAGCAGGGAACAGGGGCTGGGCACTGAAGCTTTCTTT,CASREQGLGTEAFF
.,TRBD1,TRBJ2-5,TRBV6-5,TGTGCCACAGGACAGGCGGAGACCCAGTACTTC,CATGQAETQYF
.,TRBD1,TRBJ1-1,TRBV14,TGTGCCAGCAGCCACGCAAACAGGGGGCTCGTTGAAGCTTTCTTT,CASSHANRGLVEAFF
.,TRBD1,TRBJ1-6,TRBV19,TGTGCCAGTAGGGTTACCGGGACAGGGGCAGGTTCACCCCTCCACTTT,CASRVTGTGAGSPLHF
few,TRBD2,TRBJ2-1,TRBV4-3,TGCGCCAGCAGCCAGCTGACTAGCGGGAGTGTCGATGAGCAGTTCTTC,CASSQLTSGSVDEQFF
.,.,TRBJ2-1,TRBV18,TGTGCCAGCTCACCACCGAGCGGGTCTTACAATGAGCAGTTCTTC,CASSPPSGSYNEQFF
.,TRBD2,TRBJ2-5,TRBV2,TGTGCCAGCAGTGGATGGGGGGGAGGGTTTCGAGAAACCCAGTACTTC,CASSGWGGGFRETQYF
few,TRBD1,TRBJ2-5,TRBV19,TGTGCCAGTAAGACAGGGGGTATGGGAAGCCAAGAGACCCAGTACTTC,CASKTGGMGSQETQYF
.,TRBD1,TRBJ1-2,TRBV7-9,TGTGCCAGCAGCTTAGATTCAGGGGGCTATGGCTACACCTTC,CASSLDSGGYGYTF
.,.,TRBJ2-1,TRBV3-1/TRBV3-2,TGTGCCAGCAGCCCCCTTAGCGGTTTCTCCTACAATGAGCAGTTCTTC,CASSPLSGFSYNEQFF
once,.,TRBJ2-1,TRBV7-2,TGTGCCAGCAGCACTATTGCCGGCTATGAGCAGTTCTTC,CASSTIAGYEQFF
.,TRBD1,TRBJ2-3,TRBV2,TGTGCCAGCAGTGTAGGGACAGATCTTCGCACAGATACGCAGTATTTT,CASSVGTDLRTDTQYF
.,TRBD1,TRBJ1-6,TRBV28,TGTGCCAGCAGTCCACGACAGGGAGAGAGTTCACCCCTCCACTTT,CASSPRQGESSPLHF
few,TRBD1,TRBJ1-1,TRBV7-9,TGTGCCAGCAGCTCGATGGGACAGGGAGACACTGAAGCTTTCTTT,CASSSMGQGDTEAFF
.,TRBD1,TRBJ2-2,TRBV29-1,TGCAGCGTCTCAGGGACAGGGTCACCTTACACCGGGGAGCTGTTTTTT,CSVSGTGSPYTGELFF
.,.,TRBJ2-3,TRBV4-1,TGCGCCAGCAGCCAGGACACGGGACTTAGCGTCGACGCAGATACGCAGTATTTT,CASSQDTGLSVDADTQYF
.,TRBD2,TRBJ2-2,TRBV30,TGTGCCTGGCGACTAGCGGGGTACACCGGGGAGCTGTTTTTT,CAWRLAGYTGELFF
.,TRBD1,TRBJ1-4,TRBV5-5,TGTGCCAGCAGCCTACCAGGGGGCGGCTTCGGTGAAAAACTGTTTTTT,CASSLPGGGFGEKLFF
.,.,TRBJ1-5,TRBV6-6,TGTGCCAGCAATGCACGGGGAAGCAATCAGCCCCAGCATTTT,CASNARGSNQPQHF
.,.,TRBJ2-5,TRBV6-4,TGTGCCAGCAGCCAAACGGAGAAAGAGACCCAGTACTTC,CASSQTEKETQYF
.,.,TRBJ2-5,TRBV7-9,TGTGCCAGCAGCCAGCGGGTAGAGACCCAGTACTTC,CASSQRVETQYF
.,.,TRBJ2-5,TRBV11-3,TGTGCCAGCAGCTTAAGCGGGGAGACCCAGTACTTC,CASSLSGETQYF
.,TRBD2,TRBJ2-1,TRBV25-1,TGTGCCCTGGGCGCGGGGGGGCAAAATGAGCAGTTCTTC,CALGAGGQNEQFF
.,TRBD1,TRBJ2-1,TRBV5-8,TGTGCCAGCAGCTCTCACCTCGGGACAGGGGGTTACAATGAGCAGTTCTTC,CASSSHLGTGGYNEQFF
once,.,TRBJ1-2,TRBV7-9,TGTGCCAGCAGCACGGTCGTTTTACAGGTTAACTATGGCTACACCTTC,CASSTVVLQVNYGYTF
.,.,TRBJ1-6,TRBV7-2,TGTGCCAGCAGCTTCATCGTATCGGGGGTCTATAATTCACCCCTCCACTTT,CASSFIVSGVYNSPLHF
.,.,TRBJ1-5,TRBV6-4,TGTGCCAGCAGTGACGCGGCCTCTCGACCCCAGCATTTT,CASSDAASRPQHF
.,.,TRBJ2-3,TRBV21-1,TGTGCCAGCAGCAAAGCGCTTTCCCTAGCCCGAAACAATAATACGCAGTATTTT,CASSKALSLARNNNTQYF
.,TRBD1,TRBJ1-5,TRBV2,TGTGCCTTTGGGGGACAGGGACTACAGCCCCAGCATTTT,CAFGGQGLQPQHF
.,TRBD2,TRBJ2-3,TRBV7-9,TGTGCCAGCAGCGCGAGCGGGAGGAGCACAGATACGCAGTATTTT,CASSASGRSTDTQYF
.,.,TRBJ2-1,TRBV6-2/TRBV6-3,TGTGCCAGCAGCCGAATTTCGGGGACTGCTTACTCCAATGAGCAGTTCTTC,CASSRISGTAYSNEQFF
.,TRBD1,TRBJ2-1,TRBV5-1,TGCGCCAGCAGTATAGACAGGGGGGGCGATGAGCAGTTCTTC,CASSIDRGGDEQFF
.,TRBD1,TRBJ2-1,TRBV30,TGTGCCTGGGACGGACAGGGTTTTGTGCAGTTCTTC,CAWDGQGFVQFF
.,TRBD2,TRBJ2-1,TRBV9,TGTGCCAGCAGCGGTAGCGGGAGCTACAATGAGCAGTTCTTC,CASSGSGSYNEQFF
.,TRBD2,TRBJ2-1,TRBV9,TGTGCCAGCAGCGCGGGACTAGGACCCCCCAATGAGCAGTTCTTC,CASSAGLGPPNEQFF
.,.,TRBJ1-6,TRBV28,TGTGCCAGCAGCGGCGGGACTCCGGCAGGTTCACCCCTCCACTTT,CASSGGTPAGSPLHF
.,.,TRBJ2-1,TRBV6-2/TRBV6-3,TGTGCCAGCAGTTACTTGGGCAGGGCCAACGATGAGCAGTTCTTC,CASSYLGRANDEQFF